This is a list of T cell receptor beta chains from one sample in a study of vaccination and CD4 T cells after COVID-19. Their antigen targets remain unknown. TCRdb itself ran the PCR reads through MiXCR, one entry per CDR3 protein. The sample yields about 11,000 distinct CDR3 sequences, 44% seen once. Sample: CD4+ T cells from blood, cultured in vitro. The source is a human donor who had recovered from COVID-19. CDR3s include the opening cysteine and the closing phenylalanine or tryptophan. The D gene is left open where the match is weak. Clone sizes are given selectively: once, few, many, or a class where the clone is expanded.

TRBD1	16	.	TRBV12-5	TRBJ2-1	CASGSTRDRGPDEQFF	TGTGCTAGTGGTTCCACGCGGGACAGGGGGCCAGATGAGCAGTTCTTC
TRBD1	17	few	TRBV12-5	TRBJ1-5	CASGLALVGTGNQPQHF	TGTGCTAGTGGTTTGGCCCTAGTAGGGACAGGGAATCAGCCCCAGCATTTT
.	14	.	TRBV7-2	TRBJ1-2	CASSLAGRNYGYTF	TGTGCCAGCAGCTTAGCCGGGAGAAACTATGGCTACACCTTC
.	15	few	TRBV7-2	TRBJ1-5	CASSLDGNSNQPQHF	TGTGCCAGCAGCCTGGACGGTAATAGCAATCAGCCCCAGCATTTT
.	13	few	TRBV12-3/TRBV12-4	TRBJ2-3	CASILSPAGTQYF	TGTGCCAGCATCCTTTCCCCTGCGGGTACGCAGTATTTT
TRBD1	15	.	TRBV19	TRBJ1-2	CASSPQTGGNYGYTF	TGTGCCAGTAGTCCTCAGACAGGGGGTAACTATGGCTACACCTTC
TRBD1	15	.	TRBV7-9	TRBJ1-1	CASSARGDSNTEAFF	TGTGCCAGCAGCGCCCGCGGGGACAGTAACACTGAAGCTTTCTTT
.	16	few	TRBV20-1	TRBJ1-2	CSASHLIFHLNYGYTF	TGCAGTGCTAGTCACCTCATATTCCATCTTAACTATGGCTACACCTTC
.	15	.	TRBV6-2/TRBV6-3	TRBJ1-2	CASRPTSRQFYGYTF	TGTGCCAGCAGACCAACCTCGAGGCAGTTCTATGGCTACACCTTC
TRBD1	14	.	TRBV20-1	TRBJ1-3	CSASDRASGNTIYF	TGCAGTGCTTCAGACAGGGCCTCTGGAAACACCATATATTTT
TRBD2	16	.	TRBV6-1	TRBJ2-3	CASSPSPRGGPDTQYF	TGTGCCAGCAGCCCGAGCCCGCGGGGGGGCCCAGATACGCAGTATTTT
TRBD1	15	.	TRBV2	TRBJ2-3	CASSERQGGADTQYF	TGTGCCAGCAGTGAAAGACAGGGCGGCGCAGATACGCAGTATTTT
.	19	.	TRBV27	TRBJ2-2	CASSSIHLVGPLNTGELFF	TGTGCCAGCAGTTCGATCCATCTCGTGGGGCCACTTAACACCGGGGAGCTGTTTTTT
.	12	.	TRBV5-6	TRBJ1-2	CASSSTSYGYTF	TGTGCCAGCAGCTCTACGTCCTATGGCTACACCTTC
.	13	.	TRBV5-6	TRBJ2-5	CASSLSGQETQYF	TGTGCCAGCAGCTTAAGTGGACAAGAGACCCAGTACTTC
TRBD1	12	.	TRBV20-1	TRBJ2-7	CSVGQGTYEQYF	TGCAGTGTAGGACAGGGGACCTACGAGCAGTACTTC
.	12	.	TRBV20-1	TRBJ2-5	CSAQRGAETQYF	TGCAGTGCTCAAAGGGGCGCGGAGACCCAGTACTTC
.	15	.	TRBV5-4	TRBJ1-3	CASSLGGGAGNTIYF	TGTGCCAGCAGCTTGGGAGGGGGTGCTGGAAACACCATATATTTT
.	14	.	TRBV12-3/TRBV12-4	TRBJ1-1	CASSSAGRGTEAFF	TGTGCCAGCAGTTCTGCAGGGAGGGGCACTGAAGCTTTCTTT
TRBD1	15	.	TRBV19	TRBJ1-1	CASSTSGGGGTEAFF	TGTGCCAGTAGTACTTCAGGGGGAGGGGGCACTGAAGCTTTCTTT
.	16	few	TRBV7-2	TRBJ1-1	CASSSNRLGRNPEAFF	TGTGCCAGCAGCTCGAATCGCCTCGGCCGAAACCCTGAAGCTTTCTTT
.	15	few	TRBV5-4	TRBJ1-1	CASSSRSGGITEAFF	TGTGCCAGCAGCTCCCGCTCGGGGGGGATTACTGAAGCTTTCTTT
.	18	.	TRBV7-8	TRBJ2-2	CASSAGRVPQIGTGELFF	TGTGCCAGCAGCGCCGGGCGGGTTCCTCAGATCGGCACCGGGGAGCTGTTTTTT
.	15	.	TRBV12-3/TRBV12-4	TRBJ2-2	CASSPRASGTGELFF	TGTGCCAGCAGCCCACGGGCCTCGGGAACCGGGGAGCTGTTTTTT
TRBD1	15	few	TRBV7-2	TRBJ1-2	CASGHTGGAAYGYTF	TGTGCCAGCGGCCATACAGGGGGCGCGGCGTATGGCTACACCTTC
.	13	medium-sized	TRBV19	TRBJ1-3	CASSIPGVDTIYF	TGTGCCAGTAGTATCCCAGGGGTGGACACCATATATTTT
TRBD1	13	.	TRBV19	TRBJ2-1	CASSMGTGRPQFF	TGTGCCAGTAGTATGGGGACAGGGAGGCCGCAGTTCTTC